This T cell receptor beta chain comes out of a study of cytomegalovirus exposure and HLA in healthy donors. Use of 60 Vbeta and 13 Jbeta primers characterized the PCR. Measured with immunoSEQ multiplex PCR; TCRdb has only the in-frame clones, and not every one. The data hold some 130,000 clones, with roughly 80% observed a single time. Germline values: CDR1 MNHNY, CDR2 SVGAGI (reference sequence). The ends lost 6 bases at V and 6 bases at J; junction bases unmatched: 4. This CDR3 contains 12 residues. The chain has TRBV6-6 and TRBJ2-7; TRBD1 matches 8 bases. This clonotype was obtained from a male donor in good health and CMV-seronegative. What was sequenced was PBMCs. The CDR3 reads CASRTGQGEQYF. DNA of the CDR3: TGTGCCAGCAGGACCGGACAGGGCGAGCAGTACTTC.